This T cell receptor (beta chain) was recorded in a study of blood T cell repertoires in COVID-19. Study at large: Acute-phase and convalescent COVID-19 samples originated in the United States, Italy and Spain. T cells, B-cell-depleted T cells, or PBMCs provided the cDNA or gDNA that served as material.

This clone was found once. Study processing details: Quantification of nucleated cells was approximated via reference gene primer amplification. Clones were read by immunoSEQ multiplex PCR, and TCRdb kept only the in-frame ones, dropping some. V and J calls and clone size follow that table, whereas D and trimming were derived from the DNA. The sample holds about 75,000 clones, about 88% seen once. CDR1 and CDR2 from the germline V gene are LGHDT and YNNKEL (reference sequence). This CDR3 region has 15 residues. Deletions cut 4 bases from V and 0 bases from J, with 12 bases between. The sequence derives from a human donor in a cohort sampled during active COVID-19. Material: peripheral blood. The gene calls are TRBV3-1 (or the pseudogene TRBV3-2) and TRBJ1-1; D gene ambiguous. This chain's CDR3 is CASSLPGSMNTEAFF. The CDR3 DNA sequence: TGTGCCAGCAGCCTCCCCGGGAGCATGAACACTGAAGCTTTCTTT.